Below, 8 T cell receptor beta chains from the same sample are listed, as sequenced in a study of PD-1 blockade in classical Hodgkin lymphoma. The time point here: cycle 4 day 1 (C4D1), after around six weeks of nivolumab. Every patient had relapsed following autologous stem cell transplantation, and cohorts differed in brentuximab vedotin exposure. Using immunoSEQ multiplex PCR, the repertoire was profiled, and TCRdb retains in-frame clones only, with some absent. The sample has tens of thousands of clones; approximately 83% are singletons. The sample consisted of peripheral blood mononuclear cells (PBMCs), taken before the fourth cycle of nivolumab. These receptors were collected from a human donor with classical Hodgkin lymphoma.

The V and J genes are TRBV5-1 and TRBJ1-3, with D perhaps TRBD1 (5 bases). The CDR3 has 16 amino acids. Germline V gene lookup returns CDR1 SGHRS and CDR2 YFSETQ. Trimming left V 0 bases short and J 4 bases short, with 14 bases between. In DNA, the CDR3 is TGCGCCAGCAGCTTGGCCGGGGCACAGCGCGGAAACACCATATATTTT. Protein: CASSLAGAQRGNTIYF.

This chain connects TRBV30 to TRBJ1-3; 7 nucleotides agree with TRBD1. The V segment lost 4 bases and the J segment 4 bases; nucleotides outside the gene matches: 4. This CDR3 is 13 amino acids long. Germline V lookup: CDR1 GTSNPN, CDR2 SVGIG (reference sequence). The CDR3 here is CAWIQGVGNTIYF. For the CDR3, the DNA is TGTGCCTGGATCCAGGGGGTCGGAAACACCATATATTTT.

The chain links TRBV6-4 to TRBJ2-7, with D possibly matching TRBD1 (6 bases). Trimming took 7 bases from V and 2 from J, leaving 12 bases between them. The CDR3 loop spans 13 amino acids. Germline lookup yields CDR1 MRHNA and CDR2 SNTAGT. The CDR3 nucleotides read TGTGCCAGCATACAGGGCGTGACCTACGAGCAGTACTTC. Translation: CASIQGVTYEQYF.

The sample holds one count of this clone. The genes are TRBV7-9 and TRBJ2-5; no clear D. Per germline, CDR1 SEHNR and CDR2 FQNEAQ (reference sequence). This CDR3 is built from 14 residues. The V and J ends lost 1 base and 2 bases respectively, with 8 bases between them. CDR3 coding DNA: TGTGCCAGCAGCTTAGAGGGCAGGCAAGAGACCCAGTACTTC. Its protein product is CASSLEGRQETQYF.

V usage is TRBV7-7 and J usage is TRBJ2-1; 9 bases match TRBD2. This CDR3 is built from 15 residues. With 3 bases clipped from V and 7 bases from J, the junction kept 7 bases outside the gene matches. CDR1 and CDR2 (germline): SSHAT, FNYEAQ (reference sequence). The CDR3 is CASSLGGRAKNEQFF. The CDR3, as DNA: TGTGCCAGCAGCTTGGGCGGGAGGGCCAAAAATGAGCAGTTCTTC.

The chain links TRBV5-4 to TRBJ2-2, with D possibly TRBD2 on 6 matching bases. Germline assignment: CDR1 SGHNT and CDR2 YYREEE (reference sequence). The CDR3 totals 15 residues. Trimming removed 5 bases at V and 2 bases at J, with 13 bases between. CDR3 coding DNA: TGTGCCAGCAGACAAGTTAGCGGAAACACCGGGGAGCTGTTTTTT. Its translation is CASRQVSGNTGELFF.

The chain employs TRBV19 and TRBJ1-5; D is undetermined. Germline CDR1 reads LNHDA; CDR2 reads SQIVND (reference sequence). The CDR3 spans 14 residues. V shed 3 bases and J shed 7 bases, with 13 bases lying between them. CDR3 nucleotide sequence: TGTGCCAGTAGTATGCAGGTTGCCAGCCAGCCCCAGCATTTT. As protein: CASSMQVASQPQHF.

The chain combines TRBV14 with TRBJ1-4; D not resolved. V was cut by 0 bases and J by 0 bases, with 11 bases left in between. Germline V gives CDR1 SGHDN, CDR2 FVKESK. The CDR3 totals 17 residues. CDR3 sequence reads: CASSQDLANPTNEKLFF. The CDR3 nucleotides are TGTGCCAGCAGCCAAGATTTGGCTAATCCAACTAATGAAAAACTGTTTTTT.